This T cell receptor (beta chain) was sequenced during a study of chronic HIV infection and antiretroviral therapy. A single record per CDR3 protein comes from TCRdb applying MiXCR to the 5' RACE reads. In the table there are 40,000 to 50,000 distinct CDR3 sequences, about a fifth of which are singletons. This clonotype was picked up a small number of times. The CDR3 length is 10 residues. The ends were cut back, 11 bases at V and 4 bases at J, with 5 bases in the middle. Looked up from germline, CDR1 is SEHNR and CDR2 is FQNEAQ (reference sequence). Specimen: peripheral blood. The source of this sequence is an adult who had HIV and had not received antiretroviral therapy, or was an uninfected healthy control (not recorded which). This chain joins TRBV7-9 and TRBJ2-2; D is uncertain. CDR3 residues: CAPSTGELFF. The DNA for the CDR3 is TGTGCCCCGAGCACCGGGGAGCTGTTTTTT.